The T cell receptor (beta chain) under discussion was sequenced for a study of beta chain features in type 1 diabetes. About the study: Examination of sorted cells across all samples involved more than 100,000,000 cells.

Study results and limitations: Insertions were fewer and deletions more numerous at VDJ junctions in type 1 diabetes patients.

All of the sorted populations showed purity greater than 95%. Of the isolated RNA, all was reverse transcribed, and so the sequenced material was expressed TCRB transcripts. Generated by immunoSEQ multiplex PCR, the TCRdb table keeps only in-frame clones and is missing some. This repertoire shows over 150,000 clones, 7.5% to 10% found once; its top ten account for about 0.6%. This clone was found a few times. The antigen remains undetermined. Germline values: CDR1 SGHRS, CDR2 YFSETQ. The V end was cut by 0 bases, the J end by 5 bases, with 11 bases between. The CDR3 covers 15 residues. The rearrangement joins TRBV5-1 to TRBJ2-2; D is undetermined. Sequenced input: central memory CD4+ T cells from blood. The clonotype comes from a man between 18 and 29 years old in good health. The CDR3 sequence is CASSLGTAITGELFF. The CDR3 nucleotides are TGCGCCAGCAGCTTGGGTACAGCCATTACCGGGGAGCTGTTTTTT.